This TCR beta chain was observed in a study of shared clonotypes between healthy human individuals. Study outcomes and limitations: Researchers found naive subsets generally carried larger estimated richness than memory subsets.

V shed 2 bases and J 1 base; nucleotides not matched to a gene: 7. The CDR3 length is 16 residues. Germline CDR1 is MNHNS and CDR2 is SASEGT. The table lists this clone with a count of one. What it recognizes is unknown. CD8 memory cells included CD45RO+ cells plus CCR7-negative CD45RA+ TemRA cells. Sequenced by immunoSEQ multiplex PCR; TCRdb stores in-frame clones only, minus some. Here the sample spans 110,000 or so clones, 65% to 75% being singletons. Sequencing was done on a sample of memory CD8+ T cells sorted from blood. Subset given: CD45RO+ cells pooled with CCR7-negative TemRA cells. The chain employs TRBV6-1 and TRBJ1-2; 7 nucleotides agree with TRBD1. The sequence was obtained from a woman younger than 45 in good health. The CDR3 DNA is TGTGCCAGCAGTGAACCGGGGACAGAGCATAACTATGGCTACACCTTC. Protein: CASSEPGTEHNYGYTF.